These 14 T cell receptor beta chains originate from one sample sequenced in a study of neoadjuvant anti-PD-1 for oral cavity cancer. TCRdb keeps only in-frame clones here, not all; method: immunoSEQ multiplex PCR. The sample includes around 60,000 clones, roughly 80% of them seen just once. The source material was PBMCs, sampled before nivolumab (anti-PD-1) treatment. Source of these receptors: a person between 35 and 79 years old with oral cavity squamous cell carcinoma.

The rearrangement links TRBV19 to TRBJ1-1, with D possibly being TRBD1 (6 bases). This CDR3 has 16 amino acids. Germline assignment: CDR1 LNHDA and CDR2 SQIVND (reference sequence). Trimming removed 7 bases from V and 1 base from J, with 19 bases in between. CDR3 DNA: TGTGCCAGTACCTCAAGAGGGGACATCCCGAACACTGAAGCTTTCTTT. Its translation is CASTSRGDIPNTEAFF.

Only one count was recorded for this clone. The V and J genes are TRBV19 and TRBJ1-5; 8 positions agree with TRBD1. CDR1 LNHDA and CDR2 SQIVND come from the germline V gene (reference sequence). The CDR3 runs 16 residues. Trimming at V came to 7 bases and at J to 1 base, leaving 9 bases not matched to a gene. CDR3 DNA: TGTGCCAGTACCTCCCCCAGGGGGCAGAGCAATCAGCCCCAGCATTTT. Translation gives CASTSPRGQSNQPQHF.

This clone has only a few counts. The genes are TRBV30 and TRBJ1-1; the match to TRBD1 covers 7 bases. Germline-derived CDR1 and CDR2 are GTSNPN and SVGIG (reference sequence). Germline trimming cut 8 bases from V and 3 bases from J; bases unmatched to any gene: 6. The CDR3 sequence is 12 residues long. The DNA for the CDR3 is TGTGCCAGAGACAGGGCGGACACTGAAGCTTTCTTT. Protein sequence: CARDRADTEAFF.

The chain combines TRBV6-1 with TRBJ1-5, with D hard to call. Germline assignment: CDR1 MNHNS and CDR2 SASEGT. This CDR3 is 12 amino acids long. The V gene lost 5 bases and the J gene lost 4 bases, with 6 bases spanning the gap. CDR3 nucleotide sequence: TGTGCCAGCAGTAACTTTAATCAGCCCCAGCATTTT. Residues: CASSNFNQPQHF.

The chain joins TRBV19 to TRBJ2-2, with D possibly being TRBD2 (6 bases). CDR3 length: 13 amino acids. V lost 5 bases and J 7 bases, leaving 11 bases between the germline ends. CDR1 and CDR2 (germline): LNHDA, SQIVND (reference sequence). This CDR3 reads CASSGGTYGELFF. The DNA for the CDR3 is TGTGCCAGTAGTGGCGGGACTTACGGGGAGCTGTTTTTT.

The V and J genes are TRBV11-2 and TRBJ1-2; a possible D gene is TRBD1 (6 bases). Germline CDR1 reads SGHAT; CDR2 reads FQNNGV. With 6 bases removed from V and 4 bases from J, the gap between germline ends came to 12 bases. The CDR3 is made up of 13 amino acids. CDR3 sequence reads: CASRGDTAYGYTF. The CDR3 bases are TGTGCCAGCAGGGGGGACACCGCCTATGGCTACACCTTC. Full variable domain (outside the CDR3, taken from reference TRBV11-2 and TRBJ1-2): EAGVAQSPRYKIIEKRQSVAFWCNPISGHATLYWYQQILGQGPKLLIQFQNNGVVDDSQLPKDRFSAERLKGVDSTLKIQPAKLEDSAVYLCASRGDTAYGYTFGSGTRLTVV.

The rearrangement joins TRBV5-1 to TRBJ2-2; D remains unclear. The CDR3 sequence is 13 residues long. V dropped 1 base and J dropped 6 bases, with 7 bases sitting between them. Germline values: CDR1 SGHRS, CDR2 YFSETQ. Written as DNA, the CDR3 is TGCGCCAGCAGCTTGACTCTTTCCGGGGAGCTGTTTTTT. Its translation is CASSLTLSGELFF.

This chain uses TRBV5-4 with TRBJ2-7; possibly TRBD2 for D (5 bases). The CDR3 covers 14 residues. The V end lost 0 bases, the J end lost 2 bases, and 9 bases lay between the germline ends. The germline gives CDR1 SGHNT, CDR2 YYREEE (reference sequence). CDR3 residues: CASSLELATYEQYF. The CDR3 nucleotides are TGTGCCAGCAGCTTGGAGCTAGCAACCTACGAGCAGTACTTC.

This chain uses TRBV5-1 with TRBJ1-5; D not resolved. The V end lost 9 bases, the J end lost 7 bases, and 20 bases lay between the germline ends. The V gene's germline CDR1 is SGHRS and CDR2 YFSETQ. The CDR3 contains 14 residues. This chain's CDR3 is CATWERQSHQPQHF. CDR3 in DNA: TGCGCCACCTGGGAGCGGCAGTCCCACCAGCCCCAGCATTTT. Full variable domain (missing parts from reference TRBV5-1 and TRBJ1-5): KAGVTQTPRYLIKTRGQQVTLSCSPISGHRSVSWYQQTPGQGLQFLFEYFSETQRNKGNFPGRFSGRQFSNSRSEMNVSTLELGDSALYLCATWERQSHQPQHFGDGTRLSIL.

V gene TRBV7-8 combines with J gene TRBJ1-5; the D is unclear. V gave up 3 bases and J gave up 1 base, with 4 bases separating them. CDR1 is SGHVS and CDR2 is FQNEAQ in the germline V gene. CDR3 length: 13 residues. DNA for the CDR3: TGTGCCAGCAGCTTGGCCAGCAATCAGCCCCAGCATTTT. Its protein product is CASSLASNQPQHF.

This chain links TRBV28 with TRBJ2-1; tentative D call: TRBD2 (6 bases). The V and J ends lost 6 bases and 4 bases respectively, with 13 bases between them. CDR1 MDHEN and CDR2 SYDVKM come from the germline V gene. The CDR3 length is 14 residues. In nucleotides, the CDR3 is TGTGCCAGCAGCCCTCGGGAGAGGTACAATGAGCAGTTCTTC. It is translated as CASSPRERYNEQFF.

This chain joins TRBV5-1 and TRBJ2-1; a possible D gene is TRBD1 (6 bases). Germline assignment: CDR1 SGHRS and CDR2 YFSETQ. The CDR3 runs to 16 residues. V lost 0 bases and J 1 base, leaving 11 bases between the germline ends. In nucleotides, the CDR3 is TGCGCCAGCAGCTTGGTGGCAGGGGTATCCTACAATGAGCAGTTCTTC. This sequence encodes CASSLVAGVSYNEQFF.

This clone has only a few counts. The chain is built from TRBV4-1 and TRBJ2-7; 12 positions match TRBD2. V was clipped by 0 bases and J by 3 bases; unmatched bases: 9. Germline V gives CDR1 MGHRA, CDR2 YSYEKL. The CDR3 runs 18 residues. The CDR3 spells CASSQDSLTSGSRYEQYF. CDR3 coding DNA: TGCGCCAGCAGCCAAGATAGCCTGACTAGCGGGAGTCGCTACGAGCAGTACTTC.

The V gene is TRBV11-2, the J gene TRBJ2-5; tentatively, D is TRBD2 (6 bases). Looked up from germline, CDR1 is SGHAT and CDR2 is FQNNGV. Between the trimmed V and J ends, which lost 1 base and 5 bases, there was a span of 14 bases. This CDR3 is 15 amino acids long. This CDR3 is CASSLVRGTRETQYF. The DNA for the CDR3 is TGTGCCAGCAGCTTAGTCCGGGGGACCCGGGAGACCCAGTACTTC.